This T cell receptor beta chain derives from a study of blood T cell repertoires in COVID-19 (TCRdb year 2020). At the level of the whole study: Samples covering the acute and convalescent phases of COVID-19 were provided by collaborators in the United States, Italy and Spain. The material from the prospective study consisted of cDNA or gDNA derived from T cells, B-cell-depleted T cells, or PBMCs. Samples came from the ongoing ImmuneRACE study (first 160 participants) plus 1,254 subjects from 6 global collaborators. Nearly every sample came with metadata listing a de-identified subject ID, COVID-19 status, age in years and sex. Where available, HLA class I and class II types were obtained from metadata supplied by the sample provider rather than from assay-based typing. Subjects who had been exposed to COVID-19, were actively infected with it, or had recovered from it provided the deeply sampled blood TCRbeta repertoires that made up the dataset. The repertoires were released in a freely available public database intended as a resource for research on the immune response to SARS-CoV-2.

Another Seattle source contributed samples from volunteer blood donors who had recovered from COVID-19. Collaborating institutions collected whole blood in K2EDTA tubes following their own protocols. For TCRbeta analysis, collaborators shipped samples in one of three forms: frozen whole blood, isolated PBMCs, or DNA extracted from either of those sample types. Notes on this clone: Its antigen remains undetermined. No much larger clone is present one base from it, and per-base qualities are unavailable.

Results and caveats for the whole study, not just this receptor: The quantity of clinical and demographic metadata differed by source and by participant and was supplied without curation.

V sheds 7 bases and J sheds 6 bases, leaving 20 bases between their ends. There are 15 amino acids in the CDR3, from cysteine to phenylalanine inclusive. The read is trimmed to its CDR3 DNA, 45 bases read in frame from base 1. From the germline V gene, CDR1 is SNHLY and CDR2 is FYNNEI. The immunoSEQ Assay, a bias-controlled multiplex PCR, was used to amplify TCRbeta CDR3 regions from genomic DNA. The published analysis was carried out like this. The number of nucleated cells in each sample was estimated by amplification of reference gene primers within the assay. To quantify the absolute abundance of each unique TCRbeta CDR3 rearrangement, sequence reads were collapsed and filtered. For each sample, productive Simpson clonality was calculated as the square root of Simpson's diversity index over productive rearrangements. In TCRdb, the immuneACCESS table is reduced to in-frame sequences with V and J assigned. These tables do not hold every clone; where another copy was compared, an unresolved V gene accounts for under half, and the others remain unexplained. D and trimming were read from the DNA, whereas the V and J calls and clone size are those reported in that table. The table for this sample lists about 160,000 clones; 70% to 90% of them were counted only once. The ten largest make up about 1.2% of the sample.

In this chain, TRBV2 is recombined with TRBJ2-3; tentative D gene TRBD1, with 6 bases matching. Source material: peripheral blood. The receptor was derived from a man aged 60-69 years who had recovered from COVID-19. CDR3 protein: CASKRVADRGDTQYF. The nucleotide sequence reads as follows: TGTGCCAGCAAACGAGTCGCGGACAGAGGGGATACGCAGTATTTT.